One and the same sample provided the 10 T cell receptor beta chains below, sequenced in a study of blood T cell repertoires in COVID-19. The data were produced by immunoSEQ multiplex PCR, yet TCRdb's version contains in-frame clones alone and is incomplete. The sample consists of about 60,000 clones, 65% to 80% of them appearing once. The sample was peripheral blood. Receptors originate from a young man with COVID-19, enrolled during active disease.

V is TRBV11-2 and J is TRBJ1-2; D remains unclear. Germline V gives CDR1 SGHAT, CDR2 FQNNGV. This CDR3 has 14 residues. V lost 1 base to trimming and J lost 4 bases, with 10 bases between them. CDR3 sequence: CASSLAGTAYGYTF. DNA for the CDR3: TGTGCCAGCAGCTTAGCTGGTACAGCCTATGGCTACACCTTC.

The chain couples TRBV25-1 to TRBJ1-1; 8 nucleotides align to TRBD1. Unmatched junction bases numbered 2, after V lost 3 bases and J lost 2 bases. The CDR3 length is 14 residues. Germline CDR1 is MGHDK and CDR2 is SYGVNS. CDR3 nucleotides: TGTGCCAGCAGTGACCCAGGGGGCAACACTGAAGCTTTCTTT. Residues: CASSDPGGNTEAFF.

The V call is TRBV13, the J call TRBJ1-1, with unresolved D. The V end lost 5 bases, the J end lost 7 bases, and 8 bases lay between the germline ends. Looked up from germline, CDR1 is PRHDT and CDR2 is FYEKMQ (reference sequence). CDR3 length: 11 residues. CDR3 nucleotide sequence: TGTGCCAGCAGCCAACAGCTTGAAGCTTTCTTT. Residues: CASSQQLEAFF.

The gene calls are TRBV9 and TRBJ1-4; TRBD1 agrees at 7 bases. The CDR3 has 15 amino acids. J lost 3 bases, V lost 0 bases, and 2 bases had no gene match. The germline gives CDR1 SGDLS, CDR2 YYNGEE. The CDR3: CASSVGGGPNEKLFF. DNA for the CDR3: TGTGCCAGCAGCGTAGGAGGGGGCCCTAATGAAAAACTGTTTTTT.

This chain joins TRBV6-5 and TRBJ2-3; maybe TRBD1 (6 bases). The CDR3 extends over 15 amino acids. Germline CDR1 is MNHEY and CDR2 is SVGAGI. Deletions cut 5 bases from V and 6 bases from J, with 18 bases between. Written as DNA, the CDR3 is TGTGCCAGCAGTCTACAGGGTCCTCTGGGGGATACGCAGTATTTT. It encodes CASSLQGPLGDTQYF.

The CDR3 reads CAWGSNEKLFF. The DNA of the CDR3 is TGTGCCTGGGGGAGTAATGAAAAACTGTTTTTT. The chain links TRBV30 to TRBJ1-4, with D unresolved. V was shortened by 5 bases and J by 4 bases, with 5 bases between the two germline ends. Germline V gene lookup returns CDR1 GTSNPN and CDR2 SVGIG (reference sequence). The CDR3 has 11 amino acids.

CDR3 sequence (DNA): TGTGCCAGCAGTGAAAACAGGGCGAGGAGACTGTTTTTT. Encoded protein: CASSENRARRLFF. The rearrangement uses TRBV6-1 and TRBJ1-4, with TRBD1 as a possible D gene (6 bases). Per germline, CDR1 MNHNS and CDR2 SASEGT. V shed 2 bases and J shed 13 bases, with 14 bases lying between them. This CDR3 has 13 amino acids.

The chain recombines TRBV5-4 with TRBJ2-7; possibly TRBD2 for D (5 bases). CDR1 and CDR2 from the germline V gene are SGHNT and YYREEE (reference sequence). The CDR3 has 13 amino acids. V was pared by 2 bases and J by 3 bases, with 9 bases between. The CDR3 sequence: CASSFSGLYEQYF. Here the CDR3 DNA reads TGTGCCAGCAGCTTTTCAGGACTCTACGAGCAGTACTTC.

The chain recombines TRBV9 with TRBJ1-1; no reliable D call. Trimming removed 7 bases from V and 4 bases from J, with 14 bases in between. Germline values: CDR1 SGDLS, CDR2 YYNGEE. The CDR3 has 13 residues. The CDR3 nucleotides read TGTGCCAGCGCTCCCGAGGCGGGCACTGAAGCTTTCTTT. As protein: CASAPEAGTEAFF.

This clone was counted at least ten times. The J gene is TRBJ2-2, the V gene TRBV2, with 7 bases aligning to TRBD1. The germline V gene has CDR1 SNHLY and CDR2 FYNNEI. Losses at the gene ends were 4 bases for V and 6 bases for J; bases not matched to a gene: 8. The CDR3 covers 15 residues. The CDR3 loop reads CASSGGQVSPGELFF. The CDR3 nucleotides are TGTGCCAGCAGTGGAGGACAGGTTTCCCCCGGGGAGCTGTTTTTT.